This TCR beta chain was retrieved from a study of cytomegalovirus exposure and HLA in healthy donors. Study at large: The use of the same platform for the roughly 110 validation repertoires and the roughly 630 first-cohort repertoires was reported by a later analysis.

Profiling relied on immunoSEQ multiplex PCR, and the TCRdb table lists in-frame clones only, not all of them. Found here are about 200,000 clones, roughly 81% of them singletons; the top ten hold 1% to 1.5%. The germline V gene has CDR1 SNHLY and CDR2 FYNNEI. The CDR3 runs 15 residues. Trimming left V 7 bases short and J 2 bases short, with 15 bases between. Study outcomes and limitations: It was around 160 TCR beta chains that were listed as cytomegalovirus-associated.

By share, this clone ranks as medium-sized. The target antigen is unknown. The rearrangement joins TRBV2 to TRBJ1-5; possible D gene TRBD1, 5 bases. The sample was PBMCs. The sequence was obtained from a woman younger than 45 in good health and CMV-seronegative. CDR3 residues: CASTTQGWGNQPQHF. The CDR3 DNA is TGTGCCAGCACCACCCAGGGATGGGGCAATCAGCCCCAGCATTTT.